The clone carrying this T cell receptor beta chain appeared a few times. Antigen unknown. The data were taken from a study of response to subunit inactivated influenza vaccine. Points from the study as a whole: Each seasonal influenza vaccination, the authors suggested, recruits few new T cells.

V lost 0 bases to trimming and J lost 8 bases; unmatched junction nucleotides: 11. CDR3 length: 16 amino acids. CDR1 is SGHTA and CDR2 is FQGNSA in the germline V gene. Using its own MiXCR run on the RT-PCR reads, TCRdb lists one record per CDR3 protein. The data show over 650,000 distinct CDR3 sequences, around a sixth seen once. The TCR sequence derives from a man between 45 and 60 years old who received an inactivated influenza vaccine. The V and J genes are TRBV7-2 and TRBJ2-3; 7 positions agree with TRBD2. The source material was PBMCs from blood, sampled 5 days after vaccination. Here the CDR3 reads CASSLAWAGVKVTQYF. CDR3 nucleotides: TGTGCCAGCAGCTTAGCGTGGGCGGGAGTCAAGGTTACGCAGTATTTT. Full variable domain (rest looked up from reference TRBV7-2 and TRBJ2-3): GAGVSQSPSNKVTEKGKDVELRCDPISGHTALYWYRQSLGQGLEFLIYFQGNSAPDKSGLPSDRFSAERTGGSVSTLTIQRTQQEDSAVYLCASSLAWAGVKVTQYFGPGTRLTVL.